A single sample is the source of the 16 T cell receptor beta chains below, sequenced in a study of siplizumab effects on memory and regulatory T cells. The assay was immunoSEQ multiplex PCR, and TCRdb's table has in-frame clones only and misses some. The sample holds some 100,000 clones, 94% seen once. The sample consisted of Tregs sorted from blood. The receptors were sampled from a human donor in good health.

V gene TRBV6-6 combines with J gene TRBJ1-1; no definite D call. The CDR3 spans 10 residues. V was pared by 2 bases and J by 10 bases, with 5 bases between. Germline V gene sequence: CDR1 MNHNY, CDR2 SVGAGI (reference sequence). In DNA form, the CDR3 reads TGTGCCAGCAGTTACCTGGGAGCTTTCTTT. This sequence encodes CASSYLGAFF.

The rearrangement uses TRBV11-1 and TRBJ2-1; the match to TRBD2 covers 9 bases. Looked up from germline, CDR1 is SGHAT and CDR2 is FQDESV (reference sequence). Trimming at V came to 5 bases and at J to 9 bases, leaving 17 bases not matched to a gene. CDR3 length equals 17 residues. The CDR3 sequence: CASSPRMVLNSGSEQFF. The CDR3 region has the DNA TGTGCCAGCAGCCCTCGGATGGTCCTTAATAGCGGGAGTGAGCAGTTCTTC.

The CDR3 is CASSFHQGPLRPLHF. The CDR3 DNA reads TGTGCCAGCAGTTTCCACCAGGGACCTTTAAGACCCCTCCACTTT. V gene TRBV28 combines with J gene TRBJ1-6; possibly TRBD1 for D (5 bases). CDR1 MDHEN and CDR2 SYDVKM come from the germline V gene. CDR3 length: 15 amino acids. Trimming cost V 3 bases and J 12 bases, with 18 bases left between them.

Of note for this clone: The conserved phenylalanine or tryptophan normally closing the CDR3 is absent here, so this likely arose from a read error. The rearrangement joins TRBV11-2 to TRBJ1-2, with unresolved D. The CDR3 spans 14 residues. Trimming removed 3 bases from V and 8 bases from J, with 16 bases in between. The germline CDR1 and CDR2 sequences are SGHAT and FQNNGV. CDR3 DNA: TGTGCCAGCAGCTTTTTAACAAGGTCCTCGGGCTACACCCTC. Translating it yields CASSFLTRSSGYTL.

The rearrangement joins TRBV20-1 to TRBJ2-5; D remains ambiguous. The V gene's germline CDR1 is DFQATT and CDR2 SNEGSKA (reference sequence). The CDR3 is 11 residues long. Trimming took 7 bases from V and 7 from J, leaving 13 bases between them. CDR3 sequence (DNA): TGCAGTGTAACTCGGACGGGGACCCAGTACTTC. Amino acids: CSVTRTGTQYF.

The V and J genes are TRBV4-1 and TRBJ2-7; TRBD1 matches 8 bases. The junction had 8 bases not matched to a gene; V was cut back by 5 bases and J by 2 bases. The CDR3 consists of 15 residues. Per the germline V gene, CDR1 is MGHRA and CDR2 is YSYEKL. DNA for the CDR3: TGCGCCAGCAGCAATCCGGGACAGGTGACCTACGAGCAGTACTTC. It is translated as CASSNPGQVTYEQYF.

The chain couples TRBV7-9 to TRBJ2-3; 13 positions agree with TRBD2. Germline CDR1 and CDR2: SEHNR and FQNEAQ (reference sequence). The CDR3 has 18 amino acids. V trimming: 6 bases; J trimming: 0 bases; junction bases outside the gene matches: 9. CDR3 sequence reads: CASRGLAGFSPSTDTQYF. CDR3 nucleotide sequence: TGTGCCAGCAGGGGACTAGCGGGATTCTCTCCCAGCACAGATACGCAGTATTTT.

V usage is TRBV4-1 and J usage is TRBJ2-6, with 7 positions matching TRBD1. V dropped 1 base and J dropped 1; count of bases not matched to a gene: 10. Germline V lookup: CDR1 MGHRA, CDR2 YSYEKL. The CDR3 runs to 19 residues. The CDR3 bases are TGCGCCAGCAGCCAAGGGACGGACAGGTGGAGATCTGGGGCCAACGTCCTGACTTTC. It codes for CASSQGTDRWRSGANVLTF.

The V and J genes are TRBV6-5 and TRBJ2-2; the match to TRBD2 covers 7 bases. The V segment lost 6 bases and the J segment 5 bases; nucleotides outside the gene matches: 6. The CDR3 sequence is 14 residues long. Germline V gene data show CDR1 as MNHEY and CDR2 as SVGAGI. CDR3 loop: CASRYGLVTGELFF. For the CDR3, the DNA is TGTGCCAGCAGATATGGACTAGTAACCGGGGAGCTGTTTTTT.

This chain uses TRBV11-2 with TRBJ2-4; D is uncertain. CDR3 length: 15 amino acids. Per germline, CDR1 SGHAT and CDR2 FQNNGV. Trimming took off 1 base at V and 0 bases at J, with 7 bases between the two ends. CDR3 protein: CASSLGLLAKNIQYF. In DNA form, the CDR3 reads TGTGCCAGCAGCTTAGGACTCCTAGCCAAAAACATTCAGTACTTC.

This clone was recorded only once. This rearrangement joins TRBV7-6 to TRBJ2-4; 8 bases line up with TRBD2. Germline loops: CDR1 SGHVS, CDR2 FNYEAQ. This CDR3 is 14 amino acids long. The V segment lost 2 bases and the J segment 6 bases; nucleotides outside the gene matches: 3. The CDR3 sequence is CASSLSLAGNIQYF. CDR3 DNA sequence: TGTGCCAGCAGCTTAAGTCTAGCGGGAAACATTCAGTACTTC.

The chain is built from TRBV30 and TRBJ2-7; the match to TRBD1 covers 9 bases. The CDR3 is 13 amino acids. The junction had 7 bases not matched to a gene; V was cut back by 6 bases and J by 4 bases. Germline CDR1 reads GTSNPN; CDR2 reads SVGIG (reference sequence). The CDR3 is CACEGQGLYEQYF. The CDR3 nucleotides are TGTGCCTGCGAGGGACAGGGACTGTACGAGCAGTACTTC.

The V gene is TRBV9, the J gene TRBJ1-2; TRBD1 is a possible D gene (5 bases). Trimming took 0 bases from V and 5 from J, leaving 11 bases between them. Germline V gene data show CDR1 as SGDLS and CDR2 as YYNGEE. This CDR3 is built from 14 residues. The CDR3 region has the DNA TGTGCCAGCAGCGTAGTCACAGGCGGATATGGCTACACCTTC. It is translated as CASSVVTGGYGYTF.

The chain uses TRBV18 and TRBJ1-4, with TRBD1 matching over 7 bases. CDR1 is KGHSH, CDR2 LQKENI, per germline. Unmatched junction bases numbered 5, after V lost 5 bases and J lost 8 bases. This CDR3 contains 13 residues. The CDR3 reads CASSAGTVEKLFF. The CDR3 bases are TGTGCCAGCTCAGCCGGGACAGTGGAAAAACTGTTTTTT. Supplemented by reference TRBV18 and TRBJ1-4, the full variable domain reads NAGVMQNPRHLVRRRGQEARLRCSPMKGHSHVYWYRQLPEEGLKFMVYLQKENIIDESGMPKERFSAEFPKEGPSILRIQQVVRGDSAAYFCASSAGTVEKLFFGSGTQLSVL.

The V gene is TRBV25-1, the J gene TRBJ1-1; D ambiguous. Germline CDR1 and CDR2: MGHDK and SYGVNS. V was trimmed by 4 bases and J by 7 bases, leaving 16 bases between them. The CDR3 covers 14 residues. The CDR3 nucleotides are TGTGCCAGCAGTGGATCTTCGGGCCCTTATGAAGCTTTCTTT. Residues: CASSGSSGPYEAFF.

This sequence joins TRBV5-8 and TRBJ1-1; D not certain. V lost 2 bases to trimming and J lost 5 bases, with 16 bases between them. The CDR3 spans 15 residues. Germline V gives CDR1 SGHTS, CDR2 YDEGEE. This CDR3 is CASSFLQRRWTEAFF. The CDR3 DNA follows: TGTGCCAGCAGCTTCTTACAGCGTAGATGGACTGAAGCTTTCTTT.